The present entry profiles one T cell receptor beta chain with its context. The CDR3 has 12 amino acids. Germline V gene lookup returns CDR1 SGDLS and CDR2 YYNGEE. V lost 2 bases and J 5 bases, leaving 4 bases between the germline ends. The sample comes from a study of T cell changes during pregnancy in multiple sclerosis. Libraries were prepared by immunoSEQ multiplex PCR; TCRdb keeps only in-frame clonotypes and omits some of them. The sample carries 39,000 or so clones, 75% to 95% recorded once. The sample consisted of CD8+ T cells from peripheral blood mononuclear cells, taken after pregnancy. The V and J genes are TRBV9 and TRBJ2-2, with D unresolved. This clonotype was obtained from a female donor with multiple sclerosis, enrolled in a pregnancy study. CDR3 DNA sequence: TGTGCCAGCAGCGTCGCGACCGGGGAGCTGTTTTTT. Protein sequence: CASSVATGELFF.